This entry describes one T cell receptor beta chain. The CDR3 extends 3 residues past the end of the read, so its final part is completed from the germline J gene. Germline assignment: CDR1 SQVTM and CDR2 ANQGSEA. This CDR3 has 14 amino acids. V was cut by 4 bases and J by 2 bases, with 14 bases left in between. The sample is drawn from a study of T cells in women clearing cervical HPV infection. The table came from immunoSEQ multiplex PCR; TCRdb's copy has only in-frame clones and leaves some out. The sample data list tens of thousands of clones. Sequenced sample: blood buffy coat. The TCR comes from a woman aged 18 to 75 with a cervical HPV16 infection that either progressed to CIN3+ or cleared (not recorded which). V and J are TRBV29-1 and TRBJ2-5; no firm D call. CDR3 residues: CSVAPLFLQETQYF. The sequenced CDR3 bases are TGCAGCGTTGCCCCTCTGTTCCTGCAAGAGACC.